These T cell receptor beta chains were read from a single sample in a study of response to subunit inactivated influenza vaccine. TCRdb fed the RT-PCR reads into MiXCR, producing one record per CDR3 protein. Of 300,000 to 350,000 distinct CDR3 sequences detected, 20% to 25% appear once; the ten largest clones hold roughly 10%. The specimen comprised PBMCs from blood, sampled 21 months after vaccination. Source of these receptors: a man aged 45 to 75 who received an inactivated influenza vaccine. CDR3s include the opening cysteine and the closing phenylalanine or tryptophan. The D gene is left open where the match is weak. Size tells how often a clone was seen (once, few, many) or the class of an expanded clone, and some rows leave it out.

v_call: TRBV3-1
clone_size: once
j_call: TRBJ2-1
d_call: TRBD2
cdr3_aa: CASSQEVSGGVYNEQFF
cdr3_nt: TGTGCCAGCAGCCAAGAAGTATCCGGGGGGGTTTACAATGAGCAGTTCTTC

v_call: TRBV7-2
clone_size: NA
j_call: TRBJ1-2
d_call: TRBD1
cdr3_aa: CASSPQGVFYGYTF
cdr3_nt: TGTGCCAGCAGCCCCCAGGGGGTATTCTATGGCTACACCTTC

v_call: TRBV11-1
clone_size: NA
j_call: TRBJ2-1
d_call: TRBD2
cdr3_aa: CASSLVTSGSTNEQFF
cdr3_nt: TGTGCCAGCAGCTTAGTAACTAGCGGGAGTACCAATGAGCAGTTCTTC

v_call: TRBV20-1
clone_size: NA
j_call: TRBJ2-3
d_call: TRBD2
cdr3_aa: CSARVSGVARDTQYF
cdr3_nt: TGCAGTGCTAGGGTTAGCGGGGTGGCTCGGGATACGCAGTATTTT

v_call: TRBV9
clone_size: NA
j_call: TRBJ2-7
d_call: NA
cdr3_aa: CASSPTGGRNYEQYF
cdr3_nt: TGTGCCAGCTCCCCTACCGGAGGGAGGAACTACGAGCAGTACTTC

v_call: TRBV12-3/TRBV12-4
clone_size: NA
j_call: TRBJ2-1
d_call: NA
cdr3_aa: CASSQDISRAEQFF
cdr3_nt: TGTGCCAGCAGCCAGGACATATCCCGAGCTGAGCAGTTCTTC

v_call: TRBV5-5
clone_size: NA
j_call: TRBJ1-2
d_call: TRBD1
cdr3_aa: CASSLGQGGYTF
cdr3_nt: TGTGCCAGCAGCTTGGGACAGGGTGGCTACACCTTC

v_call: TRBV7-6
clone_size: NA
j_call: TRBJ2-5
d_call: NA
cdr3_aa: CASTSSGWQETQYF
cdr3_nt: TGTGCCAGCACGTCATCGGGATGGCAAGAGACCCAGTACTTC

v_call: TRBV6-5
clone_size: NA
j_call: TRBJ2-5
d_call: NA
cdr3_aa: CASSLTGSEGETQYF
cdr3_nt: TGTGCCAGCAGTTTAACAGGGAGTGAGGGGGAGACCCAGTACTTC

v_call: TRBV28
clone_size: NA
j_call: TRBJ2-7
d_call: TRBD2
cdr3_aa: CASTGGYEQYF
cdr3_nt: TGTGCCAGCACCGGGGGGTACGAGCAGTACTTC

v_call: TRBV5-5
clone_size: NA
j_call: TRBJ1-2
d_call: TRBD1
cdr3_aa: CASSDRTGYGYTF
cdr3_nt: TGTGCCAGCAGCGATCGGACAGGTTATGGCTACACCTTC

v_call: TRBV20-1
clone_size: once
j_call: TRBJ2-7
d_call: TRBD1
cdr3_aa: CSAPDRYYEQYF
cdr3_nt: TGCAGTGCCCCGGACAGGTACTACGAGCAGTACTTC

v_call: TRBV7-2
clone_size: few
j_call: TRBJ2-7
d_call: NA
cdr3_aa: CASSLDSYGVYEQYF
cdr3_nt: TGTGCCAGCAGCTTAGACTCCTACGGGGTCTACGAGCAGTACTTC

v_call: TRBV7-7
clone_size: NA
j_call: TRBJ2-3
d_call: TRBD2
cdr3_aa: CASSSTSGRGTDTQYF
cdr3_nt: TGTGCCAGCAGCTCGACTAGCGGGAGGGGAACAGATACGCAGTATTTT

v_call: TRBV6-1
clone_size: few
j_call: TRBJ1-5
d_call: NA
cdr3_aa: CASRLDGTNQPQHF
cdr3_nt: TGTGCCAGCAGGTTGGACGGTACCAATCAGCCCCAGCATTTT

v_call: TRBV7-9
clone_size: few
j_call: TRBJ2-2
d_call: NA
cdr3_aa: CASSQDKNTGELFF
cdr3_nt: TGTGCCAGCAGCCAGGACAAGAACACCGGGGAGCTGTTTTTT

v_call: TRBV6-1
clone_size: few
j_call: TRBJ2-3
d_call: NA
cdr3_aa: CASSIQQGSDTQYF
cdr3_nt: TGTGCCAGCAGTATCCAACAGGGATCAGATACGCAGTATTTT

v_call: TRBV7-9
clone_size: NA
j_call: TRBJ2-1
d_call: TRBD2
cdr3_aa: CASRTLRGSSYNEQFF
cdr3_nt: TGTGCCAGCAGAACTCTCCGCGGGAGCTCCTACAATGAGCAGTTCTTC

v_call: TRBV11-2
clone_size: NA
j_call: TRBJ2-7
d_call: NA
cdr3_aa: CASRERGAYEQYF
cdr3_nt: TGTGCCAGCAGGGAAAGGGGGGCCTACGAGCAGTACTTC

v_call: TRBV7-2
clone_size: NA
j_call: TRBJ1-5
d_call: NA
cdr3_aa: CASSLEFRGNQPQHF
cdr3_nt: TGTGCCAGCAGCTTAGAGTTCAGGGGTAATCAGCCCCAGCATTTT

v_call: TRBV20-1
clone_size: NA
j_call: TRBJ1-5
d_call: NA
cdr3_aa: CSARVRQGSNQPQHF
cdr3_nt: TGCAGTGCTAGAGTCCGCCAGGGGAGCAATCAGCCCCAGCATTTT

v_call: TRBV11-2
clone_size: few
j_call: TRBJ1-4
d_call: NA
cdr3_aa: CASSRAPGTEKLFF
cdr3_nt: TGTGCCAGCAGCCGAGCACCGGGCACTGAAAAACTGTTTTTT